The clone carrying this T cell receptor (beta chain) was seen a few times. What it binds is not known. Germline V gene sequence: CDR1 SGHNT, CDR2 YYREEE (reference sequence). Trimming cost V 5 bases and J 3 bases; bases outside gene matches: 4. This CDR3 has 13 residues. PCR employed 60 Vbeta and 13 Jbeta primers. The protocol was immunoSEQ multiplex PCR, while the TCRdb copy is restricted to in-frame clones and leaves out a portion. The sample records about 230,000 clones, over 65% being singletons. The entry originates in a study of cytomegalovirus exposure and HLA in healthy donors. Study details: The approximately 120 million unique TCR beta sequences, from some 170 million T cells, were found by an earlier analysis. Early released data comprised around 80 million unique TCRs from HLA-typed donors.

The study, taken as a whole, reports: Later analysis associated a missense DCLRE1C variant with TCR beta V- and J-gene trimming.

The receptor was isolated from a woman aged 55-69 years in good health and CMV-seropositive. The specimen sequenced was PBMCs. The chain recombines TRBV5-4 with TRBJ1-1, with TRBD1 identical over 7 bases. As DNA, the CDR3 is TGTGCCAGCAGGGATCAGGGGGACACTGAAGCTTTCTTT. This sequence encodes CASRDQGDTEAFF.